This T cell receptor (beta chain) was recovered during a study of cytomegalovirus exposure and HLA in healthy donors. The V gene's germline CDR1 is GTSNPN and CDR2 SVGIG (reference sequence). The CDR3 is made up of 14 amino acids. The trim removed 4 bases at V and 6 bases at J, leaving 10 bases unmatched. In its sample, this clone was seen once. Use of 60 Vbeta and 13 Jbeta primers characterized the PCR. The protocol was immunoSEQ multiplex PCR, while the TCRdb copy is restricted to in-frame clones and leaves out a portion. The sample lists some 220,000 clones; more than 70% were seen once. The gene calls are TRBV30 and TRBJ1-2; 8 bases align to TRBD1. The sequencing sample was made of PBMCs. The source of this sequence is a boy younger than 18 in good health and CMV-seronegative. The CDR3 region is CAWILTGARNGYTF. CDR3 nucleotide sequence: TGTGCCTGGATTCTGACAGGGGCTAGGAATGGCTACACCTTC.